The 25 T cell receptor beta chains below were found in one sample sequenced in a study of cytomegalovirus exposure and HLA in healthy donors. This PCR relied on a set of 60 Vbeta primers and 13 Jbeta primers. Libraries were prepared by immunoSEQ multiplex PCR; TCRdb keeps only in-frame clonotypes and omits some of them. The data contain more than 130,000 clones, 76% of them seen just once; the ten biggest clones take up approximately 4%. The source material was PBMCs. The receptor set was obtained from a man aged 18 to 30 in good health and CMV-seronegative.

This clone was observed once. The chain combines TRBV30 with TRBJ2-1; D perhaps matches TRBD2 (6 bases). The V end was cut by 7 bases, the J end by 4 bases, with 14 bases between. The CDR3 spans 13 residues. In germline, CDR1 is GTSNPN, CDR2 SVGIG (reference sequence). Here the CDR3 DNA reads TGTGCCTTGGGACTCATATTATACAATGAGCAGTTCTTC. This codes for CALGLILYNEQFF.

The rearrangement uses TRBV2 and TRBJ2-5; 9 nucleotides match TRBD1. CDR3 size: 16 residues. With 6 bases clipped from V and 4 bases from J, the junction kept 12 bases outside the gene matches. In germline, CDR1 is SNHLY, CDR2 FYNNEI. CDR3: CASRKGTGRGRETQYF. The CDR3 DNA reads TGTGCCAGCAGGAAGGGGACAGGGAGGGGTCGAGAGACCCAGTACTTC.

The chain uses TRBV10-3 and TRBJ2-7, with 14 positions matching TRBD2. The CDR3 spans 16 residues. Germline loops: CDR1 ENHRY, CDR2 SYGVKD. Germline trimming cut 5 bases from V and 3 bases from J; bases unmatched to any gene: 6. CDR3 nucleotides: TGTGCCATCAGTATGGGACTAGCGGGAGAGAGCTACGAGCAGTACTTC. Its translation: CAISMGLAGESYEQYF.

The DNA for the CDR3 is TGTGCCAGCAGGGACAGCGGATGGGACATGAACACTGAAGCTTTCTTT. Protein sequence: CASRDSGWDMNTEAFF. The chain couples TRBV2 to TRBJ1-1, with D perhaps matching TRBD1 (6 bases). V was pared by 6 bases and J by 0 bases, with 17 bases between. This CDR3 region has 16 residues. Germline V lookup: CDR1 SNHLY, CDR2 FYNNEI.

The chain links TRBV7-8 to TRBJ2-3; possibly TRBD2 for D (6 bases). The V end was cut by 5 bases, the J end by 1 base, with 13 bases between. Germline CDR1 SGHVS, CDR2 FQNEAQ. CDR3 length: 15 residues. The CDR3: CASSTPERGTDTQYF. The DNA for the CDR3 is TGTGCCAGCAGCACCCCGGAGCGGGGCACAGATACGCAGTATTTT.

The chain combines TRBV7-2 with TRBJ2-4; TRBD2 might be the D (6 bases). Trimming stripped 3 bases from V and 0 bases from J, with 12 bases between. Germline loops: CDR1 SGHTA, CDR2 FQGNSA. This CDR3 is 16 amino acids long. In nucleotides, the CDR3 is TGTGCCAGCAGCTTCAGTAGCGGACTAGCCAAAAACATTCAGTACTTC. Residues: CASSFSSGLAKNIQYF. Full variable domain (missing parts from reference TRBV7-2 and TRBJ2-4): GAGVSQSPSNKVTEKGKDVELRCDPISGHTALYWYRQSLGQGLEFLIYFQGNSAPDKSGLPSDRFSAERTGGSVSTLTIQRTQQEDSAVYLCASSFSSGLAKNIQYFGAGTRLSVL.

As to this clone: The sample has other DNA sequences that encode this CDR3 too. This rearrangement joins TRBV7-8 to TRBJ2-3, with TRBD2 matching 7 bases. Losses at the gene ends were 4 bases for V and 1 base for J; bases not matched to a gene: 2. Germline values: CDR1 SGHVS, CDR2 FQNEAQ. The CDR3 has 14 amino acids. This CDR3 reads CASSSTSGTDTQYF. The DNA for the CDR3 is TGTGCCAGCAGCTCCACTAGCGGCACAGATACGCAGTATTTT.

This chain joins TRBV6-5 and TRBJ2-5; a weak D match, TRBD1 (5 bases). The tail of the sequence fits TRBJ2-7 better, so the J call may be wrong. Germline V lookup: CDR1 MNHEY, CDR2 SVGAGI. The CDR3 is 12 residues long. CDR3: CASSPGPLEQYF. CDR3 DNA sequence: TGTGCCAGCAGCCCAGGGCCCCTCGAGCAGTACTTC.

A single count supports this clone. The rearrangement joins TRBV12-2 to TRBJ1-5; the table names TRBD1, a call not compared with the DNA. TRBV12-2 is shown as a pseudogene. The CDR3 length is 17 residues. CDR3 region: CASRLGGTGGSNQPQHF. CDR3 bases: TGTGCAAGTCGCTTAGGTGGGACAGGGGGAAGCAATCAGCCCCAGCATTTT.

In nucleotides, the CDR3 is TGTGCCAAGGGCCCAACGACAGGGCTCAGGACTGAAGCTTTCTTT. Protein: CAKGPTTGLRTEAFF. The V and J genes are TRBV19 and TRBJ1-1, with 7 bases fitting TRBD1. V shed 10 bases and J 5 bases; nucleotides not matched to a gene: 16. Germline V gene sequence: CDR1 LNHDA, CDR2 SQIVND (reference sequence). The CDR3 has 15 residues.

The sample holds one count of this clone. The junction departs from the called germline gene at one end, perhaps through a read error. The gene calls are TRBV4-1 and TRBJ2-7; 8 nucleotides match TRBD2. Germline V lookup: CDR1 MGHRA, CDR2 YSYEKL. The length of the CDR3 is 15 residues. CDR3 sequence (DNA): TGCGCCAGCAGCCAAGACGGTAATAGCGGGGAGCCGCTGGTCTTC. Translation gives CASSQDGNSGEPLVF.

The chain combines TRBV7-9 with TRBJ1-2; D ambiguous. V was trimmed by 4 bases and J by 8 bases, leaving 29 bases between them. The CDR3 totals 18 residues. Germline CDR1 and CDR2: SEHNR and FQNEAQ (reference sequence). CDR3 sequence reads: CASSSLFSVGFGISGYTF. CDR3 in DNA: TGTGCCAGCAGCTCCCTCTTTTCGGTCGGGTTTGGTATTTCGGGCTACACCTTC.

This clone showed up just a few times. The CDR3 DNA is TGTGCCTGGAGTAGTACAGGGGCAGCTAACTATGGCTACACCTTC. It is translated as CAWSSTGAANYGYTF. The chain carries TRBV30 and TRBJ1-2; 7 bases line up with TRBD1. V gave up 2 bases and J gave up 0 bases; unmatched junction bases: 6. CDR1 and CDR2 from the germline V gene are GTSNPN and SVGIG (reference sequence). This CDR3 contains 15 residues.

Only one count was recorded for this clone. This chain uses TRBV19 with TRBJ2-2, with unresolved D. The length of the CDR3 is 12 residues. Germline lookup yields CDR1 LNHDA and CDR2 SQIVND (reference sequence). V lost 3 bases to trimming and J lost 3 bases, with 2 bases between them. CDR3 amino acids: CASSIYTGELFF. Written as DNA, the CDR3 is TGTGCCAGTAGTATCTACACCGGGGAGCTGTTTTTT.

CDR3 nucleotides: TGTGCCAGCAGTTACCACCAGGGGTCCGGGGAGCTGTTTTTT. Translated: CASSYHQGSGELFF. The V and J genes are TRBV6-5 and TRBJ2-2; D perhaps matches TRBD1 (6 bases). V was pared by 2 bases and J by 6 bases, with 10 bases between. Germline V CDR1 and CDR2: MNHEY, SVGAGI. The CDR3 runs 14 residues.

The V and J genes are TRBV7-8 and TRBJ2-7; D is perhaps TRBD1 (6 bases). Trimming took off 1 base at V and 0 bases at J, with 13 bases between the two ends. This CDR3 is 16 amino acids long. From germline, CDR1 is SGHVS and CDR2 FQNEAQ. CDR3 DNA sequence: TGTGCCAGCAGCTTAGTAGGGGGTGCTAGCTCCTACGAGCAGTACTTC. Translated, it gives CASSLVGGASSYEQYF.

This clone was counted only a few times. The chain carries TRBV6-5 and TRBJ2-2; 11 bases are shared with TRBD2. Trimming at V came to 2 bases and at J to 4 bases, leaving 3 bases not matched to a gene. Germline V CDR1 and CDR2: MNHEY, SVGAGI. The CDR3 loop spans 16 amino acids. The CDR3 sequence: CASSYGTSGATGELFF. The CDR3 nucleotides are TGTGCCAGCAGTTACGGGACTAGCGGAGCCACCGGGGAGCTGTTTTTT.

The chain joins TRBV30 to TRBJ2-5; TRBD1 matches at 7 bases. Judging by the DNA end, TRBJ2-7 fits better; the J call may be wrong. This CDR3 spans 13 amino acids. Germline CDR1 reads GTSNPN; CDR2 reads SVGIG (reference sequence). Here the CDR3 reads CAWRQGSSYEQYF. The CDR3 DNA sequence: TGTGCCTGGAGACAGGGGAGCTCCTACGAGCAGTACTTC.

The chain has TRBV6-1 and TRBJ1-4; D call uncertain. Per germline, CDR1 MNHNS and CDR2 SASEGT. The CDR3 totals 16 residues. Deletions cut 4 bases from V and 0 bases from J, with 12 bases between. CDR3 in amino acids: CASSVSFRATNEKLFF. CDR3 bases: TGTGCCAGCAGTGTCTCCTTTCGGGCAACTAATGAAAAACTGTTTTTT.

The V call is TRBV11-2, the J call TRBJ2-5; TRBD1 might be the D (6 bases). The V end was cut by 5 bases, the J end by 5 bases, with 21 bases between. This CDR3 is 16 amino acids long. Germline CDR1 reads SGHAT; CDR2 reads FQNNGV. The CDR3 here is CASSPDNGVRGETQYF. DNA for the CDR3: TGTGCCAGCAGCCCCGACAATGGGGTGAGGGGGGAGACCCAGTACTTC.

The chain links TRBV27 to TRBJ1-6; the match to TRBD1 covers 8 bases. The CDR3 is 16 amino acids. Germline V gene data show CDR1 as MNHEY and CDR2 as SMNVEV (reference sequence). Trimming at V came to 4 bases and at J to 9 bases, leaving 11 bases not matched to a gene. The CDR3 spells CASSSTTGVLFSPLHF. CDR3 in DNA: TGTGCCAGCAGTTCCACGACAGGGGTTTTATTTTCACCCCTCCACTTT.

The chain uses TRBV5-6 and TRBJ2-3, with TRBD1 identical over 9 bases. CDR1 is SGHDT and CDR2 is YYEEEE in the germline V gene. V lost 0 bases, J lost 2 bases, and 10 bases stayed unmatched. The CDR3 covers 18 residues. The CDR3: CASSLGRQGGINTDTQYF. CDR3 sequence (DNA): TGTGCCAGCAGCTTGGGCCGACAGGGGGGCATCAACACAGATACGCAGTATTTT.

This clone has only one observation. The chain combines TRBV11-2 with TRBJ1-1; no reliable D call. Trimming shortened V by 1 base and J by 2 bases, and 5 bases separated the two germline ends. This CDR3 has 13 residues. CDR1 is SGHAT and CDR2 is FQNNGV in the germline V gene. CDR3 nucleotides: TGTGCCAGCAGCTTAGGGGCCAACACTGAAGCTTTCTTT. Its translation is CASSLGANTEAFF.

The genes are TRBV6-5 and TRBJ1-3; 7 nucleotides match TRBD1. The CDR3 has 15 amino acids. The V and J ends lost 6 bases and 4 bases, in that order; junction bases with no gene match: 9. From germline, CDR1 is MNHEY and CDR2 SVGAGI. This CDR3 reads CASRRGQTAGNTIYF. CDR3 in DNA: TGTGCCAGCAGAAGGGGACAGACCGCCGGAAACACCATATATTTT.

This clone was detected a few times. The genes are TRBV7-3 and TRBJ1-6; a possible D gene is TRBD1 (5 bases). Germline CDR1 reads SGHTA; CDR2 reads FQGTGA. Trimming cost V 2 bases and J 9 bases, with 11 bases left between them. CDR3 length equals 14 residues. The CDR3 coding sequence is TGTGCCAGCAGCTTAGGGGGGATAGGTTCACCCCTCCACTTT. The encoded protein is CASSLGGIGSPLHF.